These T cell receptor beta chains were read from a single sample in a study of blood T cell repertoires in COVID-19. Assay: immunoSEQ multiplex PCR; the TCRdb copy retains only in-frame clones and omits some. The sample has over 200,000 clones; about 84% are singletons. Sequencing was performed on PBMCs or T cells enriched from blood (not recorded which). The receptor set was obtained from a man between 60 and 70 years old who had recovered from COVID-19. Each CDR3 is given without its conserved first and last residue. Clone size appears in some rows only: once, few, many, or a class for an expanded clone.

abundance | len | v_gene | CDR3aa
- | 15 | TRBV6-6 | ASSPLAGGSTNEKLF
few | 14 | TRBV24-1 | ATSDLGRVNTGELF
- | 14 | TRBV5-1 | ASSLATGVNGNTIY
- | 11 | TRBV12-3/TRBV12-4 | ASSFGSARGYT
- | 11 | TRBV11-2 | ASTPLRSYEQY
- | 12 | TRBV11-2 | ASRGGPNNSPLH
- | 14 | TRBV9 | ASSVFGQGLVTEQF
- | 13 | TRBV6-5 | ASSFGTGRPYEQY
once | 14 | TRBV6-5 | ASSYWDEEGAVGYT
- | 11 | TRBV6-4 | ASSVEGNTEAF
- | 17 | TRBV7-2 | ASSQPGLAGGRGTDTQY
- | 14 | TRBV7-2 | ASSLEGQGRNSPLH
- | 10 | TRBV6-5 | ASSYADRERY
- | 12 | TRBV4-3 | ASSHREATGSYT
once | 13 | TRBV3-1/TRBV3-2 | ASSQVAGGSYEQY
- | 14 | TRBV19 | ASSTGTVLSNNEQF
- | 11 | TRBV19 | ASSADSNEKLF
- | 13 | TRBV7-9 | ANSSGQIHGNTIY
few | 14 | TRBV5-1 | ASSAPLRDTNNEQF
- | 14 | TRBV18 | ASSPNTGGASVGYT
- | 11 | TRBV11-1 | ASSLARAGEQF
- | 12 | TRBV19 | ASSPGTGSGELF
- | 12 | TRBV6-5 | ASSTRELGYGYT
once | 12 | TRBV11-2 | ASSLDRAVNEQF
- | 15 | TRBV14 | ASSQALAGLSYNEQF